This is a list of T cell receptor beta chains from one sample in a study of OX40 agonist ivuxolimab in advanced cancers. Clones were sequenced by immunoSEQ multiplex PCR, and TCRdb holds only the in-frame ones, with some missing. The sample holds some 40,000 clones, around three quarters seen once. Sequencing was performed on CD4+ or CD8+ T cells sorted from blood, taken in a trial of the OX40 agonist ivuxolimab. The receptors were gathered from an adult with an advanced solid tumor such as melanoma, head and neck, liver or kidney cancer. The conserved cysteine and the conserved F or W are not part of the CDR3 here. The listing skips clone size in some rows; elsewhere it reads once, few, many or a size class.

TRBJ1-1	.	TRBV19	ASSILQGALAEAF
TRBJ2-7	.	TRBV9	ASSVALQGGEQY
TRBJ2-3	.	TRBV28	ASSFATDTQY
TRBJ2-3	.	TRBV6-1	ASSEALGWGTDTQY
TRBJ2-5	.	TRBV7-9	ASGGQLGETQY
TRBJ1-5	.	TRBV28	ASSLSQGWDQPQH
TRBJ2-1	.	TRBV6-5	ASSKTSGGYNEQF
TRBJ2-1	few	TRBV25-1	ASSAAGTGSDEQF
TRBJ1-1	.	TRBV14	ASSRTGRTEAF
TRBJ1-6	.	TRBV6-5	ASSYTTGSSPLH
TRBJ2-2	.	TRBV5-4	ASSFTGAVGELF
TRBJ2-5	.	TRBV6-6	ASSRQDQETQY
TRBJ2-3	once	TRBV5-4	ASRQNTDTQY
TRBJ2-7	.	TRBV14	ASSQFRTGGRDEQY
TRBJ1-1	.	TRBV30	AWSGGSTEAF
TRBJ1-2	.	TRBV29-1	SVDIRGTNGYT
TRBJ2-5	.	TRBV11-1	ASSLRTDLQETQY
TRBJ2-1	.	TRBV14	ASSHTSGSPSYEQF
TRBJ2-3	.	TRBV10-3	AISESARSPTDTQY
TRBJ2-7	.	TRBV23-1	ASSHPKIYEQY
TRBJ2-1	.	TRBV30	AWSRGGPHEQF
TRBJ2-7	.	TRBV30	AWETLREQY
TRBJ2-2	.	TRBV11-3	ASSVLNTGELF